Following are 20 T cell receptor beta chains from one sample sequenced in a study of cytotoxic CD8 clonotypes in ibrutinib-treated CLL. Sequencing was performed with immunoSEQ multiplex PCR; in TCRdb, only in-frame clones are kept and a portion is missing. The sample lists over 8,500 clones, around 80% occurring once. The sample here was PBMCs, taken at disease progression, from a patient treated with ibrutinib. All receptors come from a human donor with chronic lymphocytic leukemia.

V usage is TRBV9 and J usage is TRBJ2-1; TRBD2 aligns across 11 bases. CDR1 and CDR2 (germline): SGDLS, YYNGEE. The CDR3 loop spans 15 amino acids. The V gene end was trimmed by 2 bases and the J gene end by 7 bases; junction bases not matched to a gene: 5. In nucleotides, the CDR3 is TGTGCCAGCAGCGTCCAGCCTAGCGGGAGGAATGAGCAGTTCTTC. This translates into CASSVQPSGRNEQFF.

In its sample, this clone was seen a few times. The V gene is TRBV19, the J gene TRBJ2-2; the match to TRBD2 covers 8 bases. Per the germline V gene, CDR1 is LNHDA and CDR2 is SQIVND (reference sequence). The CDR3 sequence is 16 residues long. V shed 3 bases and J 1 base; nucleotides not matched to a gene: 4. The CDR3 sequence is CASSISGTQNTGELFF. CDR3 in DNA: TGTGCCAGTAGTATTAGCGGGACCCAGAACACCGGGGAGCTGTTTTTT. The full variable domain, its missing parts supplied by reference TRBV19 and TRBJ2-2, is DGGITQSPKYLFRKEGQNVTLSCEQNLNHDAMYWYRQDPGQGLRLIYYSQIVNDFQKGDIAEGYSVSREKKESFPLTVTSAQKNPTAFYLCASSISGTQNTGELFFGEGSRLTVL.

The chain combines TRBV2 with TRBJ1-6, with a tentative D call TRBD1 (6 bases). V shed 10 bases and J shed 7 bases, with 20 bases lying between them. Germline lookup yields CDR1 SNHLY and CDR2 FYNNEI. CDR3 length: 15 amino acids. The CDR3 sequence: CAISMGGAGNSPLHF. The CDR3 DNA sequence: TGTGCCATCTCAATGGGGGGCGCAGGAAATTCACCCCTCCACTTT.

The rearrangement joins TRBV18 to TRBJ1-2; D is ambiguous. Germline lookup yields CDR1 KGHSH and CDR2 LQKENI. The CDR3 totals 18 residues. Trimming pared 1 base from V and 1 base from J, leaving 19 bases between. The CDR3 region is CASSPRARRPLINYGYTF. The CDR3 DNA sequence: TGTGCCAGCTCACCACGGGCTAGGCGACCCCTTATTAACTATGGCTACACCTTC.

CDR3 bases: TGTGCCAGTACCCTCGGGCTAGCCGGGGAGCTGTTTTTT. Translating it yields CASTLGLAGELFF. V usage is TRBV19 and J usage is TRBJ2-2; D is uncertain. The V end was cut by 7 bases, the J end by 6 bases, with 12 bases between. The germline CDR1 and CDR2 sequences are LNHDA and SQIVND (reference sequence). This CDR3 is 13 amino acids long.

This clone was seen just once. This chain joins TRBV30 and TRBJ1-6; the D gene is possibly TRBD1 (6 bases). Looked up from germline, CDR1 is GTSNPN and CDR2 is SVGIG (reference sequence). V was trimmed by 4 bases and J by 10 bases, leaving 14 bases between them. This CDR3 comprises 13 residues. CDR3 sequence reads: CAWMHRADSPLHF. For the CDR3, the DNA is TGTGCCTGGATGCACAGGGCAGACTCACCCCTCCACTTT.

Note on this clone: Compared with germline, one end of the junction differs, possibly owing to a read error. This chain joins TRBV15 and TRBJ1-2; 8 nucleotides agree with TRBD1. Germline assignment: CDR1 LNHNV and CDR2 YYDKDF (reference sequence). The CDR3 has 13 amino acids. CDR3 in DNA: TGTGCCACCGCAACCGGGACAGGCTATAGCTACACCTTC. As protein: CATATGTGYSYTF.

The chain uses TRBV7-2 and TRBJ2-7; D might be TRBD1 or TRBD2, each matching 7 bases. The CDR3 totals 16 residues. V dropped 10 bases and J dropped 4 bases, with 26 bases sitting between them. Germline values: CDR1 SGHTA, CDR2 FQGNSA. The CDR3 region is CANREGAALLDYEQYF. CDR3 sequence (DNA): TGTGCCAACAGGGAGGGGGCAGCTCTACTGGATTACGAGCAGTACTTC.

V usage is TRBV4-1 and J usage is TRBJ2-7; possibly TRBD1 for D (5 bases). The V end lost 0 bases, the J end lost 7 bases, and 22 bases lay between the germline ends. CDR1 is MGHRA, CDR2 YSYEKL, per germline. There are 17 residues in the CDR3. CDR3 loop: CASSQEGSGRAAGEQYF. The CDR3 nucleotides are TGCGCCAGCAGCCAAGAAGGATCGGGCAGGGCAGCAGGGGAGCAGTACTTC.

Comment on this clone: A read error may account for a junction end that differs from germline. The chain carries TRBV7-7 and TRBJ2-1; D is unclear. Germline CDR1 is SSHAT and CDR2 is FNYEAQ (reference sequence). This CDR3 has 15 residues. This CDR3 reads CASSLGPYDYNEQFF. The CDR3 region has the DNA TGTGCTAGCAGCTTAGGGCCATACGATTACAATGAGCAGTTCTTC.

The chain carries TRBV5-1 and TRBJ2-5; the D gene is possibly TRBD2 (6 bases). This CDR3 is built from 13 residues. With 3 bases removed from V and 2 bases from J, the gap between germline ends came to 8 bases. Per germline, CDR1 SGHRS and CDR2 YFSETQ. The CDR3 coding sequence is TGCGCCAGCAGCTATAGCGGTCAAGAGACCCAGTACTTC. Its translation is CASSYSGQETQYF.

CDR3 nucleotide sequence: TGTGCCAGCAGCTTACGGGATACGCAGTATTTT. Protein product: CASSLRDTQYF. The V and J genes are TRBV11-1 and TRBJ2-3; D uncertain. Trimming cost V 2 bases and J 6 bases, with 3 bases left between them. CDR3 length: 11 amino acids. Per the germline V gene, CDR1 is SGHAT and CDR2 is FQDESV (reference sequence).

This chain uses TRBV5-6 with TRBJ2-2, with D unclear. Trimming pared 0 bases from V and 1 base from J, leaving 1 base between. CDR1 and CDR2 (germline): SGHDT, YYEEEE. The CDR3 is made up of 13 amino acids. In DNA, the CDR3 is TGTGCCAGCAGCTTGGGGAACACCGGGGAGCTGTTTTTT. Its protein is CASSLGNTGELFF. The entire variable domain, with the rest obtained from reference TRBV5-6 and TRBJ2-2, is as follows: DAGVTQSPTHLIKTRGQQVTLRCSPKSGHDTVSWYQQALGQGPQFIFQYYEEEERQRGNFPDRFSGHQFPNYSSELNVNALLLGDSALYLCASSLGNTGELFFGEGSRLTVL.

This chain uses TRBV7-8 with TRBJ2-4; D might be TRBD1 or TRBD2, each matching 5 bases. The CDR3 extends over 15 amino acids. V lost 3 bases, J lost 9 bases, and 18 bases lay in between. The germline V gene encodes CDR1 SGHVS and CDR2 FQNEAQ. The CDR3 nucleotides are TGTGCCAGCAGCTTGTCGGGCAGGGCCGAGGGCATTCAGTACTTC. Translated, it gives CASSLSGRAEGIQYF.

This chain joins TRBV2 and TRBJ2-3; 10 bases are shared with TRBD2. The ends lost 4 bases at V and 6 bases at J; junction bases unmatched: 10. CDR3 length equals 16 residues. Germline V CDR1 and CDR2: SNHLY, FYNNEI. Here the CDR3 reads CASSAWTSGRGDTQYF. The CDR3 region has the DNA TGTGCCAGCAGTGCATGGACTAGCGGAAGAGGGGATACGCAGTATTTT.

The chain couples TRBV28 to TRBJ2-2; maybe TRBD1 (5 bases). Germline V gene lookup returns CDR1 MDHEN and CDR2 SYDVKM. Deletions cut 2 bases from V and 4 bases from J, with 11 bases between. There are 15 residues in the CDR3. CDR3: CASSLGAGITGELFF. The CDR3 DNA sequence: TGTGCCAGCAGTTTAGGGGCAGGGATCACCGGGGAGCTGTTTTTT.

This sequence joins TRBV6-1 and TRBJ2-7; D perhaps matches TRBD2 (5 bases). Germline V gene sequence: CDR1 MNHNS, CDR2 SASEGT. The CDR3 extends over 13 amino acids. The V end lost 5 bases, the J end lost 4 bases, and 12 bases lay between the germline ends. CDR3 nucleotide sequence: TGTGCCAGCAGTTCAGAGGGAAGTTACGAGCAGTACTTC. The encoded protein is CASSSEGSYEQYF.

V usage is TRBV2 and J usage is TRBJ2-5; D not resolved. The CDR3 covers 13 residues. The V end was cut by 9 bases, the J end by 0 bases, with 11 bases between. CDR1 is SNHLY and CDR2 is FYNNEI in the germline V gene. The CDR3 region has the DNA TGTGCCAGTCTTAAGGGCTACCAAGAGACCCAGTACTTC. Translating gives CASLKGYQETQYF.

DNA of the CDR3: TGTGCCAGCTCACCATTTTCAGAATCCTACGAGCAGTACTTC. Amino acids: CASSPFSESYEQYF. The chain couples TRBV18 to TRBJ2-7; the D is unclear. V lost 2 bases to trimming and J lost 1 base, with 9 bases between them. The CDR3 is 14 amino acids. In germline, CDR1 is KGHSH, CDR2 LQKENI. Complete variable domain (other parts from reference TRBV18 and TRBJ2-7): NAGVMQNPRHLVRRRGQEARLRCSPMKGHSHVYWYRQLPEEGLKFMVYLQKENIIDESGMPKERFSAEFPKEGPSILRIQQVVRGDSAAYFCASSPFSESYEQYFGPGTRLTVT.

The chain is built from TRBV10-3 and TRBJ2-6, with 7 bases fitting TRBD1. The germline CDR1 and CDR2 sequences are ENHRY and SYGVKD. This CDR3 spans 15 amino acids. J was trimmed by 4 bases and V by 6 bases; bases with no gene match: 6. The CDR3 nucleotides read TGTGCCATCAGCCACAGGGGTACGGGGGCCAACGTCCTGACTTTC. Amino acid sequence: CAISHRGTGANVLTF.